The rows below give T cell receptor beta chains drawn from one sample of a study of blood T cell repertoires in COVID-19. TCRdb's table, derived via immunoSEQ multiplex PCR, lists solely in-frame clones and lacks some. Counted here are 150,000 or so clones, 86% occurring once; the ten biggest clones make up roughly 4%. Sequencing was performed on PBMCs or T cells enriched from blood (not recorded which). These receptors originate from a man between 45 and 60 years old who had recovered from COVID-19. Both conserved end residues are trimmed from each CDR3. Fields, in order: CDR3 protein, J gene, V gene.

CDR3aa: ASSLGSGGVHQPQH
j_gene: TRBJ1-5
v_gene: TRBV7-2

CDR3aa: ASSLGTTFYGYT
j_gene: TRBJ1-2
v_gene: TRBV28

CDR3aa: ASSGLAGSYEQY
j_gene: TRBJ2-7
v_gene: TRBV5-4

CDR3aa: ASSLAGGLNYGYT
j_gene: TRBJ1-2
v_gene: TRBV7-9

CDR3aa: ASGPLRTRGTDEQF
j_gene: TRBJ2-1
v_gene: TRBV19

CDR3aa: ASSLGSQITEAF
j_gene: TRBJ1-1
v_gene: TRBV28

CDR3aa: ASSRGLPTYNEQF
j_gene: TRBJ2-1
v_gene: TRBV7-8

CDR3aa: ATSDPPSSARNTGELF
j_gene: TRBJ2-2
v_gene: TRBV24-1

CDR3aa: ASSTRQGQETQY
j_gene: TRBJ2-5
v_gene: TRBV19

CDR3aa: AWSIDRVNTEAF
j_gene: TRBJ1-1
v_gene: TRBV30

CDR3aa: ASSLSGMYKQETQY
j_gene: TRBJ2-5
v_gene: TRBV5-1

CDR3aa: ASSLARETQY
j_gene: TRBJ2-5
v_gene: TRBV7-2

CDR3aa: ASTKGTSWETQY
j_gene: TRBJ2-5
v_gene: TRBV5-6

CDR3aa: ASSRSIAGELF
j_gene: TRBJ2-2
v_gene: TRBV5-4

CDR3aa: ASSTPGGNYGYT
j_gene: TRBJ1-2
v_gene: TRBV28

CDR3aa: AWSTSGSTDTQY
j_gene: TRBJ2-3
v_gene: TRBV30

CDR3aa: ASRSRHTSGSSSYNEQF
j_gene: TRBJ2-1
v_gene: TRBV5-5

CDR3aa: ASSSPGDLDTQY
j_gene: TRBJ2-3
v_gene: TRBV7-3

CDR3aa: ASSLNPQAANTGELF
j_gene: TRBJ2-2
v_gene: TRBV7-3

CDR3aa: ATSRGQGYGYT
j_gene: TRBJ1-2
v_gene: TRBV15

CDR3aa: ASSLRGVRVGETQY
j_gene: TRBJ2-5
v_gene: TRBV5-6

CDR3aa: ASSITATNEKLF
j_gene: TRBJ1-4
v_gene: TRBV19

CDR3aa: ASSFLAGEFLVTDTQY
j_gene: TRBJ2-3
v_gene: TRBV27

CDR3aa: ASSLYQSGALTDTQY
j_gene: TRBJ2-3
v_gene: TRBV5-1

CDR3aa: ASSESGQGTDTQY
j_gene: TRBJ2-3
v_gene: TRBV6-4

CDR3aa: ATSRGDSQETQY
j_gene: TRBJ2-5
v_gene: TRBV15

CDR3aa: ASSDSGGGSYNEQF
j_gene: TRBJ2-1
v_gene: TRBV5-4

CDR3aa: ASSLAIPDGYT
j_gene: TRBJ1-2
v_gene: TRBV7-2

CDR3aa: ASSPRQGAVANEKLF
j_gene: TRBJ1-4
v_gene: TRBV28

CDR3aa: ASSKAWDTDYEQY
j_gene: TRBJ2-7
v_gene: TRBV21-1

CDR3aa: ASSPRDRVSNSPLH
j_gene: TRBJ1-6
v_gene: TRBV9

CDR3aa: ASNFGGHSYNEQF
j_gene: TRBJ2-1
v_gene: TRBV2

CDR3aa: ASSPQDRGVSNQPQH
j_gene: TRBJ1-5
v_gene: TRBV19

CDR3aa: ASSPFPKDGELF
j_gene: TRBJ2-2
v_gene: TRBV4-3

CDR3aa: ASSLMFASASQETQY
j_gene: TRBJ2-5
v_gene: TRBV5-1

CDR3aa: ASSLEGENTIY
j_gene: TRBJ1-3
v_gene: TRBV5-1

CDR3aa: ASSPDRTAYEQY
j_gene: TRBJ2-7
v_gene: TRBV18

CDR3aa: ATSRGLAGYTGELF
j_gene: TRBJ2-2
v_gene: TRBV24-1

CDR3aa: ASRWDRYTEAF
j_gene: TRBJ1-1
v_gene: TRBV19

CDR3aa: ASSLRAGLSYNEQF
j_gene: TRBJ2-1
v_gene: TRBV3-1/TRBV3-2

CDR3aa: ASSLNTGNEKLF
j_gene: TRBJ1-4
v_gene: TRBV7-2

CDR3aa: ASSPNAGQGYNEQF
j_gene: TRBJ2-1
v_gene: TRBV18